This T cell receptor beta chain was recorded in a study of blood T cell repertoires in COVID-19. The CDR3 covers 14 residues. Germline CDR1 and CDR2: SEHNR and FQNEAQ (reference sequence). Deletions cut 7 bases from V and 0 bases from J, with 12 bases between. The protocol was immunoSEQ multiplex PCR, while the TCRdb copy is restricted to in-frame clones and leaves out a portion. The sample lists about 130,000 clones, about 88% occurring once. Material: peripheral blood. The V and J genes are TRBV7-9 and TRBJ2-5; TRBD1 is a possible D gene (6 bases). This TCR derives from a man aged 45 to 65 with active COVID-19. The CDR3 loop is CASNLRDNQETQYF. The CDR3 bases are TGTGCCAGCAACCTACGGGACAACCAAGAGACCCAGTACTTC.